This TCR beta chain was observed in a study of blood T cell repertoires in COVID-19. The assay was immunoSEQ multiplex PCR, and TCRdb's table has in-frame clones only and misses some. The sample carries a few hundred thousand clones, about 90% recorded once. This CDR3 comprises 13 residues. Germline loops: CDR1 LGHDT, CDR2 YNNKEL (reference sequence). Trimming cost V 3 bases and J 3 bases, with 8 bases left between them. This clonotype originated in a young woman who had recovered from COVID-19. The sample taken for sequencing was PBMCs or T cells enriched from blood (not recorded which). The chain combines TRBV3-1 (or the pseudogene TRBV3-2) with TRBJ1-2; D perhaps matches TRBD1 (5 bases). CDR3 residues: CASSHGRDYGYTF. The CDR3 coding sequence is TGTGCCAGCAGCCATGGCAGGGACTATGGCTACACCTTC.